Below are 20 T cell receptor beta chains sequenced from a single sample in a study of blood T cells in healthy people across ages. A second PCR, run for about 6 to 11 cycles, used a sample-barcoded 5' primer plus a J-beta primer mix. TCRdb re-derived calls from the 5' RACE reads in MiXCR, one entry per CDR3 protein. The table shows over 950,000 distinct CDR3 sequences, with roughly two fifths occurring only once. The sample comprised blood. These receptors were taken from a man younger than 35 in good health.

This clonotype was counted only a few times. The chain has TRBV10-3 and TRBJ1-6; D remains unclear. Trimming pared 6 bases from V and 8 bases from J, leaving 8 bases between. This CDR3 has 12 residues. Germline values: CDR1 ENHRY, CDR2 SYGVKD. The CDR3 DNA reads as TGTGCCATCAGCAGGAGTGATTCACCCCTCCACTTT. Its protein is CAISRSDSPLHF.

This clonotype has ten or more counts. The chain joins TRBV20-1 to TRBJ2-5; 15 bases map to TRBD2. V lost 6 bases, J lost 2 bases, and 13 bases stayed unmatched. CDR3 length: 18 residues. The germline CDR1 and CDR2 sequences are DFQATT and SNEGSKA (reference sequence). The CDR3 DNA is TGCAGTGCGACCAACCCGCCCGGGACTAGCGGGGGGCAAGAGACCCAGTACTTC. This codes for CSATNPPGTSGGQETQYF.

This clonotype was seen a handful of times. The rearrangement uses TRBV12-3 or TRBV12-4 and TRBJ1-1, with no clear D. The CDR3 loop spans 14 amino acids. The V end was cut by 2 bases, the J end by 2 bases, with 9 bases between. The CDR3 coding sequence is TGTGCCAGCAGTTTAAGGGCTGTAAACACTGAAGCTTTCTTT. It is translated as CASSLRAVNTEAFF.

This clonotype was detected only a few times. The CDR3 DNA sequence: TGCGCCAGCAGCCTTGACCTGGGAGGCTATGGCTACACCTTC. Its translation: CASSLDLGGYGYTF. The rearrangement uses TRBV4-1 and TRBJ1-2; D gene unclear. This CDR3 has 14 residues. V was trimmed by 4 bases and J by 4 bases, leaving 13 bases between them. Germline CDR1 and CDR2: MGHRA and YSYEKL.

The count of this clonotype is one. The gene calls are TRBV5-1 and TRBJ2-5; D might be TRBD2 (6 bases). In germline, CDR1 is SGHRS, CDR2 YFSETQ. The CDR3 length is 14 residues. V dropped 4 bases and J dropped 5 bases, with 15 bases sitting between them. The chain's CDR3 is CASSVEGSGETQYF. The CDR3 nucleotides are TGCGCCAGCAGCGTGGAGGGGTCGGGGGAGACCCAGTACTTC.

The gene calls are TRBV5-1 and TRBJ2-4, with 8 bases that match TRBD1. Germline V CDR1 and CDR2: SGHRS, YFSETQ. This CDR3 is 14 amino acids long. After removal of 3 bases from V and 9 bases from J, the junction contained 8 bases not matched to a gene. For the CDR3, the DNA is TGCGCCAGCAGCTCCAGGGGGCGGGAAAGCATTCAGTACTTC. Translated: CASSSRGRESIQYF.

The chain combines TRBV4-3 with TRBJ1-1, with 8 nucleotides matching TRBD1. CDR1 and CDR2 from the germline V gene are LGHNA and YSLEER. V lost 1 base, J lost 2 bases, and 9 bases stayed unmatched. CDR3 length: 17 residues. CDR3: CASSQGMDRVINTEAFF. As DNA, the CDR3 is TGCGCCAGCAGCCAAGGGATGGACAGGGTTATCAACACTGAAGCTTTCTTT.

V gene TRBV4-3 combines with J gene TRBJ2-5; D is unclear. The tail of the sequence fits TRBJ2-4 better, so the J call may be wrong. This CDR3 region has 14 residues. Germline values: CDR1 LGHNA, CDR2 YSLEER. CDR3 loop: CASSREGQINIQYF. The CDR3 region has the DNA TGCGCCAGCAGCCGAGAAGGGCAGATAAACATTCAGTACTTC.

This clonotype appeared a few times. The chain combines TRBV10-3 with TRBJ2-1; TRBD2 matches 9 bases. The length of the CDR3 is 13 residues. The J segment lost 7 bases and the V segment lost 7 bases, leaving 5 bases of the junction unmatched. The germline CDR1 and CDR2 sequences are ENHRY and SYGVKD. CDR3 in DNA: TGTGCCATCAACGCCGCGGGGGGGAATGAGCAGTTCTTC. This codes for CAINAAGGNEQFF.

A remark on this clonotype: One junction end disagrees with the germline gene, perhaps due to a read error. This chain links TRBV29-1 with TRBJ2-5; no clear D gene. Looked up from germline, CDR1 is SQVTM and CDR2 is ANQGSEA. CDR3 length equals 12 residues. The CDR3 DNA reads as TGCCGCGTTGAAGGGAAAAAAGAGACCCAGTACTTC. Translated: CRVEGKKETQYF.

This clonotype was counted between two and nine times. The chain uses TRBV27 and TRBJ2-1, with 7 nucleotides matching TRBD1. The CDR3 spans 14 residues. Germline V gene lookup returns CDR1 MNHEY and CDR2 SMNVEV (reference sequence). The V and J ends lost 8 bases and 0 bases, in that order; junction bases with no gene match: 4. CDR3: CASRWTGSYNEQFF. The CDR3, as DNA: TGTGCCAGCCGATGGACAGGCTCCTACAATGAGCAGTTCTTC.

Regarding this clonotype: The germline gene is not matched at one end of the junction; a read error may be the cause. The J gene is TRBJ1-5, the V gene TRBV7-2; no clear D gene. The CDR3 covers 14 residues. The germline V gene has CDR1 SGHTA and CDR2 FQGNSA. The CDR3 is CASSLLYSDQPQHF. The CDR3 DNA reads TGTGCCAGCAGCTTACTTTATAGCGATCAGCCCCAGCATTTT.

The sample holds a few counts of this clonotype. The CDR3: CAISARGTGDNQPQHF. CDR3 coding DNA: TGTGCCATCAGTGCCAGAGGGACAGGGGACAATCAGCCCCAGCATTTT. This chain connects TRBV10-3 to TRBJ1-5, with 10 bases fitting TRBD1. V was pared by 4 bases and J by 3 bases, with 6 bases of the junction left unmatched. CDR1 is ENHRY, CDR2 SYGVKD, per germline. This CDR3 has 16 amino acids.

The CDR3 nucleotides read TGCAGCGTTGGGGGAGGACAAGGGTCCACCATATATTTT. This codes for CSVGGGQGSTIYF. The V call is TRBV29-1, the J call TRBJ1-3, with D tentatively TRBD1 (5 bases). The germline CDR1 and CDR2 sequences are SQVTM and ANQGSEA. CDR3 length: 13 amino acids. The V gene lost 4 bases and the J gene lost 9 bases, with 16 bases spanning the gap.

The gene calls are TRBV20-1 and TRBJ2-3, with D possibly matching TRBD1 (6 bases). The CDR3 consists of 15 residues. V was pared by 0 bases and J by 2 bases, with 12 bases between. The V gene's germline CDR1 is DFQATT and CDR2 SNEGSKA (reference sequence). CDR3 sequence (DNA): TGCAGTGCTAGAGATGGAGGACAGTACACAGATACGCAGTATTTT. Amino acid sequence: CSARDGGQYTDTQYF.

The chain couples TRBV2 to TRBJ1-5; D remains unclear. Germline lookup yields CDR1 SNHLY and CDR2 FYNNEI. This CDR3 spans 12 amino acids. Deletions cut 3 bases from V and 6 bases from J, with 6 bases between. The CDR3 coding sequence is TGTGCCAGCAGTGATGAAGGTCAGCCCCAGCATTTT. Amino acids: CASSDEGQPQHF. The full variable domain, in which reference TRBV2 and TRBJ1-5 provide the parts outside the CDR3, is EPEVTQTPSHQVTQMGQEVILRCVPISNHLYFYWYRQILGQKVEFLVSFYNNEISEKSEIFDDQFSVERPDGSNFTLKIRSTKLEDSAMYFCASSDEGQPQHFGDGTRLSIL.

The CDR3 nucleotides read TGTGCCAGCAGTGGGGACCCAAGCACAGATACGCAGTATTTT. It specifies CASSGDPSTDTQYF. V is TRBV11-3 and J is TRBJ2-3; the D call may be TRBD1 or TRBD2 (5 bases each). V shed 6 bases and J shed 0 bases, with 10 bases lying between them. This CDR3 is built from 14 residues. Germline V CDR1 and CDR2: SGHNT, YENEEA.

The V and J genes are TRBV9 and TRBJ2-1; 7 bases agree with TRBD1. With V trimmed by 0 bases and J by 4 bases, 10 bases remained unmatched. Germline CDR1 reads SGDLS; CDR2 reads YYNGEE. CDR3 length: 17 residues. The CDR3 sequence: CASSVAPPGTDYNEQFF. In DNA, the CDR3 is TGTGCCAGCAGCGTAGCCCCCCCCGGGACAGATTACAATGAGCAGTTCTTC.

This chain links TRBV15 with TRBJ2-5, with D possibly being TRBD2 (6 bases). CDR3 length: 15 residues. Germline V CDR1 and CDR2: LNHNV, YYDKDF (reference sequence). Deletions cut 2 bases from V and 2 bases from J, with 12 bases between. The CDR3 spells CATSRRRTIQETQYF. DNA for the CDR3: TGTGCCACCAGCAGAAGACGGACTATACAAGAGACCCAGTACTTC.

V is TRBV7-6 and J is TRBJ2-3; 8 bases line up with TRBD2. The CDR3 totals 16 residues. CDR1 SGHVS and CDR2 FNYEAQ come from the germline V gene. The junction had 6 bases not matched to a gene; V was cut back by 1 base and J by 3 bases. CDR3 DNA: TGTGCCAGCAGCTTAGAACGGACTAGCCTGACAGATACGCAGTATTTT. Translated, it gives CASSLERTSLTDTQYF.